Listed below are T cell receptor beta chains from one sample, sequenced in a study of long-term antiretroviral therapy in people with HIV. Clones were sequenced by immunoSEQ multiplex PCR, and TCRdb holds only the in-frame ones, with some missing. This table has 30,000 to 40,000 clones, roughly three quarters appearing once. Sequenced material: unsorted PBMCs, taken 3.1 years after starting antiretroviral therapy. The receptors originated from a woman in her forties or fifties with HIV. Both conserved end residues are part of each CDR3. D genes are given only for firm matches. Expanded clones get a size class; other rows say once, few or many, or leave the size out.

j_call v_call cdr3_length d_call clone_size cdr3_aa cdr3_nt
TRBJ2-1 TRBV29-1 15 - - CSVGQRFSSYNEQFF TGCAGCGTTGGACAGCGGTTCTCCTCCTACAATGAGCAGTTCTTC
TRBJ1-5 TRBV27 14 TRBD1 few CASSLGQGEQPQHF TGTGCCAGCAGTTTAGGGCAGGGGGAACAGCCCCAGCATTTT
TRBJ1-3 TRBV15 13 - - CATSRVSGNTIYF TGTGCCACCAGCAGAGTATCCGGAAACACCATATATTTT
TRBJ1-2 TRBV18 11 - once CASHDRTGYTF TGTGCCAGTCACGACAGAACCGGCTACACCTTC
TRBJ2-1 TRBV18 16 - - CASSPPGGTNYNEQFF TGTGCCAGCTCACCACCGGGTGGGACGAATTACAATGAGCAGTTCTTC
TRBJ1-1 TRBV29-1 13 TRBD1 - CSVVHRGNTEAFF TGCAGCGTTGTGCACAGGGGGAACACTGAAGCTTTCTTT
TRBJ1-3 TRBV7-2 14 - - CASSFGFSGNTIYF TGTGCCAGCAGCTTTGGGTTCTCTGGAAACACCATATATTTT
TRBJ2-7 TRBV6-1 19 - - CASSEAPNSPGLSSYEQYF TGTGCCAGCAGTGAAGCCCCGAATAGTCCGGGACTTAGCTCCTACGAGCAGTACTTC
TRBJ1-2 TRBV7-9 15 TRBD1 few CASSSGTGLRGGYTF TGTGCCAGCAGCTCCGGGACAGGCCTCCGTGGTGGCTACACCTTC
TRBJ1-5 TRBV6-1 17 - - CASSEAIRWVKNQPQHF TGTGCCAGCAGTGAAGCGATTAGGTGGGTAAAAAATCAGCCCCAGCATTTT
TRBJ1-4 TRBV15 17 TRBD1 - CATSRGGQGKTSEKLFF TGTGCCACCAGCAGAGGAGGACAGGGGAAAACGAGTGAAAAACTGTTTTTT
TRBJ1-3 TRBV5-4 16 - - CASSLEGNRPGNTIYF TGTGCCAGCAGCTTGGAAGGGAATAGGCCTGGAAACACCATATATTTT
TRBJ1-1 TRBV9 14 - - CASSVRARDTEAFF TGTGCCAGCAGCGTCAGAGCTCGGGACACTGAAGCTTTCTTT
TRBJ1-1 TRBV18 13 - - CASRPGQNTEAFF TGTGCCAGCAGGCCAGGGCAGAACACTGAAGCTTTCTTT
TRBJ1-2 TRBV13 14 TRBD1 once CASSPPGQGPRGTF TGTGCCAGCAGCCCCCCAGGACAGGGGCCGCGTGGAACCTTC
TRBJ2-5 TRBV27 15 - - CASSLFGENQETQYF TGTGCCAGCAGTTTATTTGGGGAGAACCAAGAGACCCAGTACTTC
TRBJ1-1 TRBV25-1 15 - - CASSEMTGPDTEAFF TGTGCCAGCAGTGAAATGACAGGCCCGGACACTGAAGCTTTCTTT
TRBJ2-1 TRBV19 16 TRBD2 - CASSILAGASYNEQFF TGTGCCAGTAGTATACTAGCGGGGGCCTCCTACAATGAGCAGTTCTTC
TRBJ2-7 TRBV19 15 TRBD1 - CASSTSGQGAYEQYF TGTGCCAGTAGTACTTCGGGACAGGGAGCCTACGAGCAGTACTTC
TRBJ1-2 TRBV27 11 - few CATGAGYGYTF TGTGCCACAGGGGCAGGATACGGCTACACCTTC
TRBJ2-5 TRBV30 14 - - CAWNLKGGPATQYF TGTGCCTGGAACCTCAAGGGGGGGCCGGCGACCCAGTACTTC
TRBJ1-2 TRBV4-2 15 TRBD1 - CASSPGQDGANGYTF TGTGCCAGCAGCCCAGGACAGGATGGAGCGAATGGCTACACCTTC
TRBJ1-2 TRBV7-3 15 - - CASSPDSVAMFGYTF TGTGCCAGCAGCCCAGACAGTGTGGCTATGTTCGGCTACACCTTC
TRBJ2-5 TRBV6-9 21 TRBD2 - CASSSHNPWTSGDPTQETQYF TGTGCCAGCAGTTCTCACAATCCCTGGACTAGCGGGGATCCCACCCAAGAGACCCAGTACTTC
TRBJ1-5 TRBV2 17 - - CASSPGPRPVEGQPQHF TGTGCCAGCAGTCCGGGGCCCCGGCCTGTCGAGGGTCAGCCCCAGCATTTT
TRBJ1-2 TRBV2 13 - - CASRRGGGYGYTF TGTGCCAGCAGGAGGGGGGGTGGCTATGGCTACACCTTC